This T cell receptor beta chain was captured in a study of regulatory T cells in long-lasting Graves disease. The CDR3 length is 13 residues. Trimming left V 5 bases short and J 6 bases short, with 11 bases between. Germline values: CDR1 MDHEN, CDR2 SYDVKM. Building of the TCR beta libraries involved iRepertoire HTBI primers and Arm-PCR of CDR3 regions. TCRdb reanalysed the multiplex PCR reads using MiXCR and keeps one entry per CDR3 protein. Altogether approximately 440,000 distinct CDR3 sequences are present, 15% to 20% being singletons, with the ten largest covering more than 10%. This clonotype showed up just a few times. Time point here: newly diagnosed GD, antithyroid drugs for less than 3 months. Scientists built the TCR library using RNA that was extracted from PBMCs. These data also featured in a second study, about T cells in Graves' hyperthyroidism and ophthalmopathy.

Sequences were derived from peripheral blood mononuclear cells (PBMCs), sampled at new diagnosis, from a patient treated with antithyroid drugs. The V call is TRBV28, the J call TRBJ2-1; D is unclear. The sequence came from a man in his forties with Graves disease. The CDR3 region is CASSNGRRNEQFF. The CDR3 coding sequence is TGTGCCAGCAGTAATGGGCGTCGCAATGAGCAGTTCTTC.